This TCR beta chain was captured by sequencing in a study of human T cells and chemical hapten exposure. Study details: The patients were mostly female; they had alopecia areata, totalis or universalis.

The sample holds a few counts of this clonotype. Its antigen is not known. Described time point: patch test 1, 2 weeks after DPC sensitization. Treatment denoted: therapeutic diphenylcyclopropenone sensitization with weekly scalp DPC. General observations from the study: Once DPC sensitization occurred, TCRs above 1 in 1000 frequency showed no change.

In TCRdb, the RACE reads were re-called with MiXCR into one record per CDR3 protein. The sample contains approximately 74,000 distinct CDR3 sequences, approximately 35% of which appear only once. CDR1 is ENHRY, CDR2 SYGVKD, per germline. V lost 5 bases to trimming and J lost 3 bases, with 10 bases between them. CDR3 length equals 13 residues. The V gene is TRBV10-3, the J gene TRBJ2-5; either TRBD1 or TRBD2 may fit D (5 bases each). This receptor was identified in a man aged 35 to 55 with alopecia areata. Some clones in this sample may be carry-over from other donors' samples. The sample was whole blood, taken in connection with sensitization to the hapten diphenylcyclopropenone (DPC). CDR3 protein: CAISLGTEETQYF. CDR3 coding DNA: TGTGCCATCAGTCTCGGGACCGAAGAGACCCAGTACTTC.